The 14 T cell receptor beta chains reported below all come from one sample, sequenced in a study of human T cells and chemical hapten exposure (dated by TCRdb to about 2021). Libraries were built with RACE. The instrument given in TCRdb is NextSeq 500. Through fastp at Q25 and MiXCR, TCRdb rebuilt clones from the public reads, retaining in-frame beta chains. When rows share a CDR3 protein, they turn into one entry using the most common DNA and genes. The sample table contains about 160,000 distinct CDR3 sequences; only one count was recorded for around a quarter of them. Around 2.3% of the sample is held by the ten biggest clonotypes. The time point label here, explained by the study, means: patch test 3, about 24 weeks after DPC sensitization. This specimen's treatment or condition label, per the study, means: therapeutic diphenylcyclopropenone sensitization with weekly scalp DPC. The source material was whole blood, sampled in connection with sensitization to the hapten diphenylcyclopropenone (DPC). These receptors were collected from a woman aged 18-29 years with alopecia areata. Some clones in this sample may be carry-over from other donors' samples.

The table lists this clonotype with a few counts. The V and J genes are TRBV6-2 or TRBV6-3 and TRBJ2-7; 9 bases match TRBD1. The CDR3 extends over 14 amino acids. CDR1 and CDR2 (germline): MNHEY, SVGEGT. Losses at the gene ends were 5 bases for V and 6 bases for J; bases not matched to a gene: 8. The CDR3 nucleotides are TGTGCCAGCAGTACCTACAGGGGGCGGTTCGAGCAGTACTTC. It is translated as CASSTYRGRFEQYF.

V usage is TRBV20-1 and J usage is TRBJ2-1, with TRBD2 matching 8 bases. The CDR3 length is 14 residues. The germline V gene encodes CDR1 DFQATT and CDR2 SNEGSKA (reference sequence). After removal of 3 bases from V and 6 bases from J, the junction contained 7 bases not matched to a gene. The CDR3 loop is CSASSGGPGNEQFF. The CDR3 DNA follows: TGCAGTGCTAGCTCGGGAGGGCCGGGCAATGAGCAGTTCTTC.

This clonotype was counted a few times. The chain has TRBV7-9 and TRBJ1-2; possibly TRBD1 for D (5 bases). This CDR3 has 16 amino acids. Per the germline V gene, CDR1 is SEHNR and CDR2 is FQNEAQ (reference sequence). Trimming removed 1 base at V and 0 bases at J, with 12 bases between. The CDR3 DNA reads as TGTGCCAGCAGCTTAGAGGGGACGGCGACTAACTATGGCTACACCTTC. It encodes CASSLEGTATNYGYTF.

The chain joins TRBV7-9 to TRBJ2-7; D perhaps matches TRBD1 (6 bases). With 5 bases removed from V and 2 bases from J, the gap between germline ends came to 13 bases. The CDR3 contains 14 residues. Germline V CDR1 and CDR2: SEHNR, FQNEAQ (reference sequence). The CDR3 nucleotides read TGTGCCAGCAGCCACGACAGGACCACCTACGAGCAGTACTTC. Its translation: CASSHDRTTYEQYF.

This clonotype turned up a few times. The V gene is TRBV4-3, the J gene TRBJ1-5; D is unresolved. Trimming shortened V by 1 base and J by 3 bases, and 10 bases separated the two germline ends. Germline loops: CDR1 LGHNA, CDR2 YSLEER. This CDR3 region has 15 residues. The DNA of the CDR3 is TGCGCCAGCAGCCAAGGTTGGGCCCTCAATCAGCCCCAGCATTTT. This codes for CASSQGWALNQPQHF.

This clonotype was picked up a small number of times. The genes are TRBV4-2 and TRBJ1-3; possibly TRBD1 for D (5 bases). V was cut by 5 bases and J by 0 bases, with 14 bases left in between. This CDR3 contains 16 residues. Germline assignment: CDR1 LGHNA and CDR2 YNFKEQ. CDR3 loop: CASSYDRDPSGNTIYF. The CDR3 region has the DNA TGTGCCAGCAGCTACGACCGGGACCCCTCTGGAAACACCATATATTTT.

The chain is built from TRBV7-6 and TRBJ2-7; D call uncertain. The CDR3 consists of 12 residues. Germline V CDR1 and CDR2: SGHVS, FNYEAQ. The V end was cut by 7 bases, the J end by 6 bases, with 13 bases between. The CDR3 bases are TGTGCCAGCAACCAAGGCACAGCCGAGCAGTACTTC. Translation gives CASNQGTAEQYF.

This clonotype appeared many times. The chain joins TRBV20-1 to TRBJ2-1, with 11 bases aligning to TRBD2. Germline CDR1 is DFQATT and CDR2 is SNEGSKA (reference sequence). With V trimmed by 4 bases and J by 7 bases, 3 bases remained unmatched. The length of the CDR3 is 13 residues. The CDR3 loop reads CSAISGRANEQFF. The CDR3 DNA is TGCAGTGCTATTAGCGGGAGGGCGAATGAGCAGTTCTTC.

The V call is TRBV18, the J call TRBJ2-6; 9 nucleotides agree with TRBD1. This CDR3 comprises 16 residues. In germline, CDR1 is KGHSH, CDR2 LQKENI. With 4 bases clipped from V and 4 bases from J, the junction kept 5 bases outside the gene matches. This CDR3 reads CASSRGQGSGANVLTF. DNA for the CDR3: TGTGCCAGCTCACGGGGACAGGGATCCGGGGCCAACGTCCTGACTTTC. Based on the CDR3 plus reference TRBV18 and TRBJ2-6, the full variable domain is NAGVMQNPRHLVRRRGQEARLRCSPMKGHSHVYWYRQLPEEGLKFMVYLQKENIIDESGMPKERFSAEFPKEGPSILRIQQVVRGDSAAYFCASSRGQGSGANVLTFGAGSRLTVL.

This clonotype was counted between two and nine times. The J gene is TRBJ2-2, the V gene TRBV27, with 7 bases that match TRBD1. CDR1 is MNHEY, CDR2 SMNVEV, per germline (reference sequence). The CDR3 has 14 residues. The trim removed 8 bases at V and 6 bases at J, leaving 9 bases unmatched. The DNA for the CDR3 is TGTGCCAGCCAGACAGGGATGGTCCCCGGGGAGCTGTTTTTT. Protein product: CASQTGMVPGELFF.

This clonotype has only a few counts. This chain uses TRBV4-1 with TRBJ1-1; D not certain. V dropped 1 base and J dropped 4 bases, with 13 bases sitting between them. The CDR3 length is 15 residues. Germline CDR1 MGHRA, CDR2 YSYEKL. The CDR3 nucleotides read TGCGCCAGCAGCCAAGTCGTGAAGGGATTCACTGAAGCTTTCTTT. It specifies CASSQVVKGFTEAFF.

This clonotype came up once. The V and J genes are TRBV7-2 and TRBJ2-3, with 13 bases lining up with TRBD2. The germline V gene encodes CDR1 SGHTA and CDR2 FQGNSA. The CDR3 sequence is 16 residues long. V lost 6 bases and J lost 4; bases outside the gene matches: 7. CDR3: CASSSGLAGAADTQYF. The CDR3 DNA reads as TGTGCCAGCAGTTCTGGACTAGCGGGAGCTGCAGATACGCAGTATTTT.

This clonotype came up a few times. The chain couples TRBV20-1 to TRBJ2-7; no firm D call. Germline V gene lookup returns CDR1 DFQATT and CDR2 SNEGSKA (reference sequence). V lost 5 bases to trimming and J lost 3 bases, with 17 bases between them. CDR3 length: 14 residues. This CDR3 reads CSAAKVVGYYEQYF. As DNA, the CDR3 is TGCAGTGCTGCTAAGGTCGTAGGATACTACGAGCAGTACTTC.

This sequence joins TRBV29-1 and TRBJ2-1; perhaps TRBD2 as D (7 bases). Germline V gene lookup returns CDR1 SQVTM and CDR2 ANQGSEA. Trimming took 5 bases from V and 1 from J, leaving 12 bases between them. The CDR3 consists of 14 residues. The CDR3 nucleotides are TGCAGCGTTTTGGGGGGGCATTCCTACAATGAGCAGTTCTTC. Residues: CSVLGGHSYNEQFF.